The 24 T cell receptor beta chains below all came from one sample that was sequenced in a study of blood T cells in healthy people across ages. A sample-barcoded 5' primer and a J-beta primer mix were used in a second PCR of about 6 to 12 cycles. MiXCR, run by TCRdb on the 5' RACE reads, gives a single entry per CDR3 protein. The sample shows approximately 850,000 distinct CDR3 sequences, about 42% of them seen only once. What was sequenced was blood. The source is a man between 60 and 70 years old in good health.

This clonotype has ten or more counts. The chain joins TRBV20-1 to TRBJ2-1; TRBD1 matches 8 bases. In germline, CDR1 is DFQATT, CDR2 SNEGSKA (reference sequence). The CDR3 sequence is 15 residues long. With V trimmed by 6 bases and J by 6 bases, 13 bases remained unmatched. The CDR3 DNA is TGCAGTGCGAAGAGAGGACAGGGTCTGACCAATGAGCAGTTCTTC. Translating it yields CSAKRGQGLTNEQFF.

This clonotype was detected only a few times. CDR3 region: CSVESSGNYNEQFF. CDR3 nucleotide sequence: TGCAGCGTTGAATCTAGCGGTAACTACAATGAGCAGTTCTTC. The chain is built from TRBV29-1 and TRBJ2-1; TRBD2 matches 7 bases. The CDR3 has 14 residues. Germline CDR1 is SQVTM and CDR2 is ANQGSEA. The junction had 4 bases not matched to a gene; V was cut back by 2 bases and J by 3 bases.

The V gene is TRBV3-1, the J gene TRBJ2-1; TRBD1 is a possible D gene (5 bases). This CDR3 region has 17 residues. Trimming removed 0 bases at V and 4 bases at J, with 16 bases between. The germline gives CDR1 LGHDT, CDR2 YNNKEL (reference sequence). This chain's CDR3 is CASSQDQGLPLYNEQFF. The CDR3 DNA is TGTGCCAGCAGCCAAGATCAGGGTCTACCTCTATACAATGAGCAGTTCTTC.

This clonotype was detected a few times. The J gene is TRBJ2-7, the V gene TRBV5-1; maybe TRBD1 (6 bases). V dropped 2 bases and J dropped 2 bases, with 17 bases sitting between them. Germline V gives CDR1 SGHRS, CDR2 YFSETQ. This CDR3 is built from 16 residues. CDR3 sequence reads: CASSFGVRQAAYEQYF. The CDR3 coding sequence is TGCGCCAGCAGCTTCGGAGTACGACAGGCCGCCTACGAGCAGTACTTC. Combining the CDR3 with reference TRBV5-1 and TRBJ2-7 gives the whole variable domain KAGVTQTPRYLIKTRGQQVTLSCSPISGHRSVSWYQQTPGQGLQFLFEYFSETQRNKGNFPGRFSGRQFSNSRSEMNVSTLELGDSALYLCASSFGVRQAAYEQYFGPGTRLTVT.

This chain links TRBV4-1 with TRBJ1-1; D uncertain. Per germline, CDR1 MGHRA and CDR2 YSYEKL. The CDR3 spans 13 residues. V lost 0 bases and J 5 bases, leaving 7 bases between the germline ends. DNA of the CDR3: TGCGCCAGCAGCCAAGATGGGTGGACTGAAGCTTTCTTT. Its protein product is CASSQDGWTEAFF.

This chain connects TRBV4-1 to TRBJ2-1; D possibly corresponds to TRBD1 (5 bases). The germline gives CDR1 MGHRA, CDR2 YSYEKL. There are 15 residues in the CDR3. Trimming left V 1 base short and J 4 bases short, with 11 bases between. As DNA, the CDR3 is TGCGCCAGCAGCCAAGTACAGGTTCTATACAATGAGCAGTTCTTC. Protein sequence: CASSQVQVLYNEQFF.

The CDR3 here is CASSLQGLAGETQYF. DNA for the CDR3: TGTGCCAGCAGCTTACAGGGACTAGCGGGAGAGACCCAGTACTTC. The rearrangement uses TRBV7-6 and TRBJ2-5, with 12 positions matching TRBD2. The germline V gene encodes CDR1 SGHVS and CDR2 FNYEAQ. Trimming at V came to 2 bases and at J to 4 bases, leaving 2 bases not matched to a gene. This CDR3 comprises 15 residues.

With respect to this clonotype: A much larger clone is a single base away; this may be a read error. The CDR3 here is CAISEPGGPNNEQYF. CDR3 DNA sequence: TGTGCCATCAGTGAACCGGGGGGGCCCAACAATGAGCAGTACTTC. The V and J genes are TRBV10-3 and TRBJ2-7, with TRBD2 matching over 8 bases. The CDR3 totals 15 residues. After removal of 3 bases from V and 7 bases from J, the junction contained 11 bases not matched to a gene. CDR1 and CDR2 (germline): ENHRY, SYGVKD.

This clonotype was counted once. Possible read error: a much larger clone is one base away. This sequence joins TRBV4-3 and TRBJ2-1, with 11 bases aligning to TRBD2. Unmatched junction bases numbered 6, after V lost 0 bases and J lost 8 bases. CDR3 length: 16 amino acids. Germline V gene sequence: CDR1 LGHNA, CDR2 YSLEER. This chain's CDR3 is CASSQDKTSGEHEQFF. The CDR3, as DNA: TGCGCCAGCAGCCAAGATAAGACTAGCGGGGAGCATGAGCAGTTCTTC.

This rearrangement joins TRBV20-1 to TRBJ2-3, with 10 positions matching TRBD2. This CDR3 is 14 amino acids long. V shed 6 bases, J shed 6 bases, and the junction held 9 bases outside the gene matches. Germline lookup yields CDR1 DFQATT and CDR2 SNEGSKA (reference sequence). The CDR3: CSATKGLASDTQYF. The CDR3 coding sequence is TGCAGTGCGACAAAGGGACTAGCGTCGGATACGCAGTATTTT.

CDR3 in amino acids: CASSRIDPLGGYTF. The DNA of the CDR3 is TGTGCCAGCAGCCGTATAGACCCGCTTGGGGGCTACACCTTC. The J gene is TRBJ1-2, the V gene TRBV7-2; D is ambiguous. V gave up 5 bases and J gave up 8 bases, with 18 bases separating them. The CDR3 contains 14 residues. The germline V gene encodes CDR1 SGHTA and CDR2 FQGNSA. The full variable domain, rest sourced from reference TRBV7-2 and TRBJ1-2, is GAGVSQSPSNKVTEKGKDVELRCDPISGHTALYWYRQSLGQGLEFLIYFQGNSAPDKSGLPSDRFSAERTGGSVSTLTIQRTQQEDSAVYLCASSRIDPLGGYTFGSGTRLTVV.

This clonotype has at least ten counts. This CDR3 reads CAISDRGARNEQFF. CDR3 coding DNA: TGTGCCATCAGTGATAGGGGGGCGCGGAATGAGCAGTTCTTC. The chain has TRBV10-3 and TRBJ2-1; TRBD1 or TRBD2 may be the D gene (6 bases each). Trimming removed 3 bases at V and 7 bases at J, with 13 bases between. Per the germline V gene, CDR1 is ENHRY and CDR2 is SYGVKD. The CDR3 loop spans 14 amino acids.

In regard to this clonotype: A much larger clone sits a single nucleotide away, making a read error possible. V usage is TRBV7-2 and J usage is TRBJ2-5; D might be TRBD1 (7 bases). The CDR3 has 13 residues. Trimming took 5 bases from V and 5 from J, leaving 12 bases between them. Germline assignment: CDR1 SGHTA and CDR2 FQGNSA. The CDR3 DNA reads TGTGCCAGCAGCCGGGACAGCGGGGAGACCCAGTACTTC. This sequence encodes CASSRDSGETQYF.

As regards this clonotype: A junction end diverges from the germline sequence, so it may reflect a read error. The CDR3, as DNA: TGCAGTGCTAGCCCAGGGGTCGGGGTGGGTAGAAGGTCGGAGCGGTACTTC. Amino acids: CSASPGVGVGRRSERYF. The chain carries TRBV20-1 and TRBJ2-7, with TRBD1 as a possible D gene (6 bases). CDR3 size: 17 residues. Germline V lookup: CDR1 DFQATT, CDR2 SNEGSKA (reference sequence).

This clonotype was seen at least ten times. The rearrangement uses TRBV12-3 or TRBV12-4 and TRBJ2-5, with 7 bases that match TRBD2. This CDR3 comprises 15 residues. V shed 5 bases, J shed 2 bases, and the junction held 8 bases outside the gene matches. The DNA of the CDR3 is TGTGCCAGCAGTACCGAAGCGGGGATACAAGAGACCCAGTACTTC. It encodes CASSTEAGIQETQYF.

The chain joins TRBV11-2 to TRBJ2-7; 9 bases agree with TRBD1. The CDR3 sequence is 13 residues long. The germline V gene has CDR1 SGHAT and CDR2 FQNNGV. With 2 bases clipped from V and 5 bases from J, the junction kept 1 base outside the gene matches. DNA for the CDR3: TGTGCCAGCAGCTTACGGGACAGGGACGAGCAGTACTTC. This encodes CASSLRDRDEQYF. Combining the CDR3 with reference TRBV11-2 and TRBJ2-7 gives the whole variable domain EAGVAQSPRYKIIEKRQSVAFWCNPISGHATLYWYQQILGQGPKLLIQFQNNGVVDDSQLPKDRFSAERLKGVDSTLKIQPAKLEDSAVYLCASSLRDRDEQYFGPGTRLTVT.

The CDR3 sequence is CASSFGTGATDTQYF. CDR3 in DNA: TGTGCCAGCAGCTTTGGGACAGGGGCCACAGATACGCAGTATTTT. The gene calls are TRBV5-6 and TRBJ2-3, with 10 nucleotides matching TRBD1. CDR1 SGHDT and CDR2 YYEEEE come from the germline V gene. With 2 bases clipped from V and 2 bases from J, the junction kept 2 bases outside the gene matches. The CDR3 loop spans 15 amino acids.

The chain couples TRBV12-5 to TRBJ1-5; D possibly corresponds to TRBD1 (5 bases). CDR3 length: 17 residues. Germline CDR1 LGHNT, CDR2 FRNRAP. The V gene lost 5 bases and the J gene lost 0 bases, with 17 bases spanning the gap. CDR3 DNA sequence: TGTGCTAGTGGTCAAGTCGGGGCCACCTATAGCAATCAGCCCCAGCATTTT. As protein: CASGQVGATYSNQPQHF.

V gene TRBV12-3 or TRBV12-4 combines with J gene TRBJ1-2; possibly TRBD1 for D (6 bases). Trimming took 6 bases from V and 1 from J, leaving 15 bases between them. CDR3 size: 15 residues. CDR3 region: CASRSRTALNYGYTF. The CDR3 region has the DNA TGTGCCAGCAGATCTAGGACAGCGCTTAACTATGGCTACACCTTC.

This clonotype was counted only a few times. The chain carries TRBV6-2 or TRBV6-3 and TRBJ1-6; a possible D gene is TRBD1 (5 bases). Looked up from germline, CDR1 is MNHEY and CDR2 is SVGEGT. The V end was cut by 2 bases, the J end by 9 bases, with 11 bases between. The CDR3 covers 14 residues. The CDR3 nucleotides are TGTGCCAGCAGTTACACCAGGGAAAGTTCACCCCTCCACTTT. It translates to CASSYTRESSPLHF.

This sequence joins TRBV4-1 and TRBJ2-4; possible D gene TRBD1, 6 bases. Trimming shortened V by 2 bases and J by 5 bases, and 7 bases separated the two germline ends. The CDR3 is 13 amino acids. Germline values: CDR1 MGHRA, CDR2 YSYEKL. Here the CDR3 reads CASSQNRENIQYF. The CDR3 nucleotides are TGCGCCAGCAGCCAAAACAGGGAAAACATTCAGTACTTC.

This clonotype came up once. A junction end diverges from the germline sequence, so it may reflect a read error. The chain links TRBV4-3 to TRBJ1-2, with D possibly being TRBD1 (6 bases). Looked up from germline, CDR1 is LGHNA and CDR2 is YSLEER. The CDR3 sequence is 14 residues long. CDR3 loop: CASSQDGQLYGCTF. The CDR3 DNA reads as TGCGCCAGCAGCCAAGACGGACAGCTTTATGGCTGCACCTTC.

This clonotype was recorded at least ten times. This chain joins TRBV7-9 and TRBJ2-4; no firm D call. CDR3 length equals 15 residues. The germline V and J ends were trimmed by 3 bases and 2 bases, with 11 bases remaining between them. The germline CDR1 and CDR2 sequences are SEHNR and FQNEAQ (reference sequence). Here the CDR3 reads CASSFAETTKNIQYF. Written as DNA, the CDR3 is TGTGCCAGCAGCTTTGCAGAAACCACCAAAAACATTCAGTACTTC.

This clonotype was seen a handful of times. The rearrangement uses TRBV7-9 and TRBJ2-1, with 10 positions matching TRBD2. V shed 1 base, J shed 8 bases, and the junction held 8 bases outside the gene matches. Germline lookup yields CDR1 SEHNR and CDR2 FQNEAQ (reference sequence). The CDR3 spans 16 residues. The CDR3 protein is CASSLGVQRGGYEQFF. CDR3 bases: TGTGCCAGCAGCTTAGGAGTCCAGCGGGGGGGCTATGAGCAGTTCTTC.